Listed below are T cell receptor beta chains from one sample, sequenced in a study of neurological immune-mediated disorders. TCRdb passed the 5' RACE reads through MiXCR, listing each CDR3 protein once. Of under 60,000 distinct CDR3 sequences listed, around 10% were seen once; the top ten hold around 20%. Sequencing was performed on PBMCs. These receptor sequences come from a woman aged 40 to 50 with HTLV-1-associated myelopathy (HAM/TSP). Both conserved end residues are part of each CDR3. Fields, in order: J gene, D gene, V gene, clone size, CDR3 DNA, CDR3 protein. A D gene is named only where the DNA matches it firmly. Size tells how often a clone was seen (once, few, many) or the class of an expanded clone, and some rows leave it out.

TRBJ1-3 | TRBD1 | TRBV9 | many | TGTGCCAGCAGCGCCTCCCTGACAGGGGCTGGAAACACCATATATTTT | CASSASLTGAGNTIYF
TRBJ2-1 | TRBD2 | TRBV6-5 | . | TGTGCCAGCAGTTATAGACTAGCGGGGGGCGCGGATGAGAAGTTCTTC | CASSYRLAGGADEKFF
TRBJ2-2 | . | TRBV7-7 | many | TGTGCCAGCAGCTCCTCTACGAACACCGGGGAGCTGTTTTTT | CASSSSTNTGELFF
TRBJ1-6 | . | TRBV7-2 | many | TGTGCCAGCAGCTTAGAATTCTCCAGGACCCTCCACTTT | CASSLEFSRTLHF
TRBJ2-7 | . | TRBV5-1 | many | TGTGCCAGCAGTCTTGGGGGCTACGAGCAGTACTTC | CASSLGGYEQYF
TRBJ1-1 | . | TRBV5-1 | many | TGCGCCAGCTGTTTATTGGGTATGAACACTGAAGCTTTCTTT | CASCLLGMNTEAFF
TRBJ2-1 | TRBD2 | TRBV20-1 | many | TGCAGTGCTAGAGATCCGGGACTAGCGTCGTACAATGAGCAGTTCTTC | CSARDPGLASYNEQFF
TRBJ2-7 | . | TRBV20-1 | many | TGCAGTGCTAGAAGGGGTTCGATGGGCTCCTACGAGCAGTACTTC | CSARRGSMGSYEQYF
TRBJ2-1 | . | TRBV14 | many | TGTGCCAGCCGTTCCCAGGGCGGTGAGCAGTTCTTC | CASRSQGGEQFF
TRBJ2-7 | TRBD2 | TRBV7-8 | many | TGTGCCAGCAGCGCTCCGGGGGGGTACGAGCAGTACTTC | CASSAPGGYEQYF
TRBJ1-2 | . | TRBV5-6 | . | TGTGCCAACAGCTCTGCTGAGGGTGGCTACACCTTC | CANSSAEGGYTF
TRBJ1-5 | . | TRBV12-5 | . | TGTGCTAGTGGTCTAGGGCAGGGCCCCGGGCCCCAGCATTTT | CASGLGQGPGPQHF
TRBJ1-2 | . | TRBV4-3 | . | TGCGCCAGAAGCCTGAATCAGGAAACTAACTATGGCTACACCTTC | CARSLNQETNYGYTF
TRBJ1-5 | . | TRBV6-2/TRBV6-3 | many | TGTGCCAGCAGTTACAGAGGATGGGGCAGGGAACTCAATCAGCCCCAGCATTTT | CASSYRGWGRELNQPQHF
TRBJ2-3 | . | TRBV7-2 | many | TGTGCCAGCAGCTCCACTAGAGTCGGACCAGATACGCAGTATTTT | CASSSTRVGPDTQYF
TRBJ2-3 | . | TRBV7-8 | many | TGTGCCAGCAGCCCCCTGGTGGGGGCCGGAACAGATACGCAGTATTTT | CASSPLVGAGTDTQYF
TRBJ2-5 | TRBD2 | TRBV10-3 | few | TGTGCCATCAGTGAGTCGCGGGGGGAGACCCAGTACTTC | CAISESRGETQYF
TRBJ1-2 | TRBD1 | TRBV7-8 | many | TGTGCCAGCAGCTTAGTCAGGGGGAGTAACTATGGCTACACCTTC | CASSLVRGSNYGYTF
TRBJ1-1 | . | TRBV10-3 | many | TGTGCCATCAGTGAGTCGGGCGAGGCTTTCTTT | CAISESGEAFF
TRBJ2-3 | . | TRBV2 | few | TGTGCCAGCAGTGAGGCCAGATCTAGCACAGATACGCAGTATTTT | CASSEARSSTDTQYF
TRBJ2-3 | . | TRBV12-3/TRBV12-4 | many | TGTGCCAGCAGTCTCCATACAGATACGCAGTATTTT | CASSLHTDTQYF
TRBJ1-5 | TRBD1 | TRBV4-2 | many | TGTGCCAGCAGCCATAATACAGGGGGAAATCAGCCCCAGCATTTT | CASSHNTGGNQPQHF
TRBJ1-2 | TRBD1 | TRBV29-1 | many | TGCAGCGTCGTGACAGGGGCTGGCTACACCTTC | CSVVTGAGYTF
TRBJ2-7 | TRBD1 | TRBV6-9 | many | TGTGCCAGCAGCTTGGGACAGGACGCCTCCTACGAGCAGTACTTC | CASSLGQDASYEQYF
TRBJ1-4 | TRBD1 | TRBV18 | many | TGTGCCAGCTCACCGGACAGGGCTAGGCCTAATGAAAAACTGTTTTTT | CASSPDRARPNEKLFF
TRBJ2-7 | . | TRBV20-1 | many | TGCAGTGCTAGAGGAGTCGCCACCTACGAGCAGTACTTC | CSARGVATYEQYF
TRBJ2-5 | TRBD2 | TRBV5-1 | many | TGCGCCAGCAGCTCGATTTCGGGGACTAGCGGGGGAACACGCGAAGAGACCCAGTACTTC | CASSSISGTSGGTREETQYF
TRBJ2-3 | . | TRBV11-3 | few | TGTGCCAGCAGCTTTCAGACTAGCACAGATACGCAGTATTTT | CASSFQTSTDTQYF
TRBJ2-1 | . | TRBV12-3/TRBV12-4 | many | TGTGCCAGCAGTTTCGGGACTTTCTCCTACAATGAGCAGTTCTTC | CASSFGTFSYNEQFF
TRBJ2-1 | . | TRBV7-3 | . | TGTGCCAGCAGCTCAAATCTGGTGAGAAACAATGAGCAGTTCTTC | CASSSNLVRNNEQFF
TRBJ1-4 | . | TRBV5-1 | many | TGCGCCAGCAGCTTCGGAGGGAGTGAAAAACTGTTTTTT | CASSFGGSEKLFF
TRBJ2-7 | TRBD1 | TRBV4-1 | many | TGCGCCAGCAGCCTCGGGACAGCCGTACACTACGAGCAGTACTTC | CASSLGTAVHYEQYF
TRBJ2-2 | . | TRBV2 | few | TGTGCCAGCAGTGAAGTTAAGGGTGGGGAGCTGTTTTTT | CASSEVKGGELFF
TRBJ1-1 | . | TRBV20-1 | many | TGCAGTGCTAGAGATCTCTTGAACACTGAAGCTTTCTTT | CSARDLLNTEAFF
TRBJ2-2 | . | TRBV2 | many | TGTGCCAGCAGCTACAGTACCGGGGAGCTGTTTTTT | CASSYSTGELFF
TRBJ2-1 | . | TRBV20-1 | many | TGCAGTGCTAACGACATAATCCGGTACAATGAGCAGTTCTTC | CSANDIIRYNEQFF
TRBJ1-5 | . | TRBV6-1 | many | TGTGCCAGCAGTGAAGAGATACGCCCAAGGGGTCAGCCCCAGCATTTT | CASSEEIRPRGQPQHF
TRBJ1-5 | TRBD1 | TRBV7-2 | many | TGTGCCAGCAGCTTAGTTGGGACAGGTAGCAATCAGCCCCAGCATTTT | CASSLVGTGSNQPQHF
TRBJ2-1 | . | TRBV4-3 | many | TGCGCCAGCGGCCAAGGGACGGAGGAGTACAATGAGCAGTTCTTC | CASGQGTEEYNEQFF
TRBJ2-3 | . | TRBV7-8 | many | TGTGCCAGCAGCTTGGTTCATGACAAATTCACAGATACGCAGTATTTT | CASSLVHDKFTDTQYF
TRBJ1-1 | . | TRBV29-1 | many | TGCAGCGCCCAGTCAGGCACTGAAGCTTTCTTT | CSAQSGTEAFF
TRBJ1-6 | . | TRBV5-1 | many | TGCGCCAGCAGCTTGGCAGGCTTAAATTCACCCCTCCACTTT | CASSLAGLNSPLHF
TRBJ2-2 | . | TRBV5-1 | many | TGCGCCAGCAGCTTGGTCCCCGGGGAGCTGTTTTTT | CASSLVPGELFF
TRBJ2-1 | . | TRBV15 | many | TGTGCCACCAGCAGAGATCGGAGCCTTTTAGAGAATGAGCAGTTCTTC | CATSRDRSLLENEQFF
TRBJ1-6 | TRBD1 | TRBV7-8 | many | TGTGCCAGCAGCTCCGCGAGCGGACAGGGGCCCTATAATTCACCCCTCCACTTT | CASSSASGQGPYNSPLHF